The T cell receptor (beta chain) described here comes from a study of T cell responses to AZD1222 COVID-19 vaccine. Points from the study as a whole: Donors in the cohort were predominantly white British and more often female, and clonal diversity was possibly underestimated.

Using immunoSEQ multiplex PCR, the repertoire was profiled, and TCRdb retains in-frame clones only, with some absent. The table has 250,000 to 300,000 clones, roughly 93% seen once. As for this clone: The antigen remains unidentified.

V was cut by 9 bases and J by 2 bases, with 15 bases left in between. The V gene's germline CDR1 is LNHDA and CDR2 SQIVND (reference sequence). CDR3 size: 14 residues. The TCR was taken from an adult who received the AZD1222 COVID-19 vaccine. The chain combines TRBV19 with TRBJ2-3, with D perhaps TRBD2 (6 bases). The sample consisted of peripheral blood, taken 28 days after the second AZD1222 dose. CDR3 sequence: CASPGGGDTDTQYF. CDR3 sequence (DNA): TGTGCCAGCCCGGGCGGCGGGGACACAGATACGCAGTATTTT.